This TCR beta chain was recovered during a study of vaccination and CD4 T cells after COVID-19. Study outcomes and limitations: The median SARS-CoV-2-reactive clonotype number increased from approximately 21 to 38, without statistical significance.

Treatment denoted: approximately 11-day PBMC culture with coronavirus spike peptide pools or control peptides (ViraFEST assay). Expanded clonotypes were found by TCR sequencing after peptide-pool stimulation (ViraFEST). Culture of approximately 2 million PBMCs per well took place with about 10 IU/ml IL-2 and roughly 10 ug/ml peptide pools. The CDR3 contains 17 residues. CDR1 is SGHAT and CDR2 is FQNNGV in the germline V gene. J lost 0 bases, V lost 1 base, and 6 bases had no gene match. Oncomine TCR Beta short-read sequencing was applied to DNA from cultured CD4+ T cells. Each CDR3 protein gets one entry after TCRdb re-called the PCR reads with MiXCR. The sample consists of about 14,000 distinct CDR3 sequences, about 65% of them appearing once. Worth noting for this clonotype: As yet, its antigen is unknown.

The chain uses TRBV11-2 and TRBJ2-1, with 7 bases matching TRBD1. The receptor was isolated from a human donor who had recovered from COVID-19. Sample: CD4+ T cells from blood, cultured in vitro. This CDR3 is CASSLGGAGGSYNEQFF. The CDR3 region has the DNA TGTGCCAGCAGCTTAGGTGGTGCAGGGGGCTCCTACAATGAGCAGTTCTTC. Filled out from reference TRBV11-2 and TRBJ2-1, the complete variable domain reads EAGVAQSPRYKIIEKRQSVAFWCNPISGHATLYWYQQILGQGPKLLIQFQNNGVVDDSQLPKDRFSAERLKGVDSTLKIQPAKLEDSAVYLCASSLGGAGGSYNEQFFGPGTRLTVL.